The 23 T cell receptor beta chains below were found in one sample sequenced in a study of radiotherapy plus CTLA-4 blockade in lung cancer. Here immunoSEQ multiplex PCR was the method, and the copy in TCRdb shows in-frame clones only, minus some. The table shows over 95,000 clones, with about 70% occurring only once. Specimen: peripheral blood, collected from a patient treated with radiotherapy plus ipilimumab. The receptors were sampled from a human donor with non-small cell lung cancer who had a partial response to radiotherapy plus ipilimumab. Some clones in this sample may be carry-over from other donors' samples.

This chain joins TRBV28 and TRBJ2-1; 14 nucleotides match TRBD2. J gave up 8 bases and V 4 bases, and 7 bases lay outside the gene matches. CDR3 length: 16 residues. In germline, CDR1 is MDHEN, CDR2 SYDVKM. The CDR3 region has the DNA TGTGCCAGCAGTTCCACCGGGACTAGCGGGAGCTATGAGCAGTTCTTC. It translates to CASSSTGTSGSYEQFF.

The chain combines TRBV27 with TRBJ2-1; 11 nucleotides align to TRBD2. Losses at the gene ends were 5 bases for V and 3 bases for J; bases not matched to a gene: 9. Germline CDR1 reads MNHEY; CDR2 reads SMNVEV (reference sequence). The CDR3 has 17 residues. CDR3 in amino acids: CASSRGLAGFLYNEQFF. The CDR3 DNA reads TGTGCCAGCAGTCGCGGACTAGCGGGCTTCCTCTACAATGAGCAGTTCTTC.

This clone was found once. The CDR3 coding sequence is TGTGCCATCAGTGAACTAGCGGGAGAGGGTGGGCAGTACTTC. It encodes CAISELAGEGGQYF. The J gene is TRBJ2-7, the V gene TRBV10-3; 11 bases are shared with TRBD2. V lost 3 bases to trimming and J lost 9 bases; unmatched junction nucleotides: 7. Germline assignment: CDR1 ENHRY and CDR2 SYGVKD. CDR3 size: 14 residues.

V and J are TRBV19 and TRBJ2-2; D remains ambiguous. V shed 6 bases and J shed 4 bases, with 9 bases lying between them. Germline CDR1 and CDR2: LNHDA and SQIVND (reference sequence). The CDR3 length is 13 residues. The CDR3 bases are TGTGCCAGTAGCACTGACTCCACCGGGGAGCTGTTTTTT. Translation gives CASSTDSTGELFF.

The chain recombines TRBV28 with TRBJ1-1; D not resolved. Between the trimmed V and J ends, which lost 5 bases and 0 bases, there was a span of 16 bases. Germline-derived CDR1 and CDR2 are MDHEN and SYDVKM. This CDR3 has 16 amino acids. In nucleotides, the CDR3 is TGTGCCAGCAGTCCCAATGGACTTGGGATGAACACTGAAGCTTTCTTT. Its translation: CASSPNGLGMNTEAFF.

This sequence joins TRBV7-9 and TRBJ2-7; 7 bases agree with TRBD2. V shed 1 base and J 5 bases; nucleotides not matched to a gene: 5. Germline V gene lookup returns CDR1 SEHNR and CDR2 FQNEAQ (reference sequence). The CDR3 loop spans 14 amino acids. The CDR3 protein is CASSLVERDNEQYF. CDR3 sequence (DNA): TGTGCCAGCAGCTTAGTGGAGCGGGATAACGAGCAGTACTTC.

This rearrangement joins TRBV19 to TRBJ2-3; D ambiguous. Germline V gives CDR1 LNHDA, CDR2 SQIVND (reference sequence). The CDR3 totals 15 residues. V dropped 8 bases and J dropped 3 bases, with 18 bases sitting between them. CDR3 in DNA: TGTGCCAGTCGAACGAGAGAAAACCCTACAGATACGCAGTATTTT. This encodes CASRTRENPTDTQYF.

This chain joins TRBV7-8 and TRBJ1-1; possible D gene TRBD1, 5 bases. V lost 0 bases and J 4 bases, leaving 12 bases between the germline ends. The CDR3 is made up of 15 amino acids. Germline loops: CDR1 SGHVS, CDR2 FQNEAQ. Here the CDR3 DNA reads TGTGCCAGCAGCTTAGCGGGGGGGATGTTCACTGAAGCTTTCTTT. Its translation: CASSLAGGMFTEAFF.

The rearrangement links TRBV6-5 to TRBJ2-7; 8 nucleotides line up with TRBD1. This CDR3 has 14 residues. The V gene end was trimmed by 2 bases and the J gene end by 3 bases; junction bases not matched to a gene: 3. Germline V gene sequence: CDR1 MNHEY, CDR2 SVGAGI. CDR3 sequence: CASSYADRDYEQYF. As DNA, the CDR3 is TGTGCCAGCAGTTACGCGGACAGGGACTACGAGCAGTACTTC.

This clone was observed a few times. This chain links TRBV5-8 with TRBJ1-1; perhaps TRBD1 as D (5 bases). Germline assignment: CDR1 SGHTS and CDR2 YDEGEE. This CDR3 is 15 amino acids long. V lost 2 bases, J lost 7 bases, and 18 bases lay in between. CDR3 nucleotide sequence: TGTGCCAGCAGCTTTATACCAGGGCCAAGAGGTGAAGCTTTCTTT. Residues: CASSFIPGPRGEAFF.

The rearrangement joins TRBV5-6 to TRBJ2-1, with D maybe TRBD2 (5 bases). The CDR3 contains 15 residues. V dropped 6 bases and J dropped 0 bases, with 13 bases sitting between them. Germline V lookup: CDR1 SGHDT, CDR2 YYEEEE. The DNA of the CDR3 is TGTGCCAGCATCAGAGGGTCTGGCTCCTACAATGAGCAGTTCTTC. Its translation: CASIRGSGSYNEQFF.

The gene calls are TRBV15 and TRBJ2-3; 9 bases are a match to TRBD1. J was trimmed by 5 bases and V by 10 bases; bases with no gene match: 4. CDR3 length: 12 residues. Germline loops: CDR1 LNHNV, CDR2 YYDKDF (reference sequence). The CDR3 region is CAKGQGGDTQYF. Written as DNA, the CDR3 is TGTGCCAAGGGACAGGGTGGAGATACGCAGTATTTT.

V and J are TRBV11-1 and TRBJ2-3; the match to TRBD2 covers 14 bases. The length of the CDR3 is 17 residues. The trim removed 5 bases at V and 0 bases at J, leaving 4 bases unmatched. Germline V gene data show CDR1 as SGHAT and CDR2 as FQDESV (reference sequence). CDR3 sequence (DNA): TGTGCCAGCAGCCCAGGACTAGCGGGGGGAAGCACAGATACGCAGTATTTT. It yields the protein CASSPGLAGGSTDTQYF. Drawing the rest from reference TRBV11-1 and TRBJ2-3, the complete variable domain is EAEVAQSPRYKITEKSQAVAFWCDPISGHATLYWYRQILGQGPELLVQFQDESVVDDSQLPKDRFSAERLKGVDSTLKIQPAELGDSAMYLCASSPGLAGGSTDTQYFGPGTRLTVL.

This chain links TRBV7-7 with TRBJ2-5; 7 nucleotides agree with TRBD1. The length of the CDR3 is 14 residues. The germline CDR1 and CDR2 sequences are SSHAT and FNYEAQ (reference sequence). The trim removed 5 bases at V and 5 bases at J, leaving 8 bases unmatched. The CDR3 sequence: CASSPLRGHETQYF. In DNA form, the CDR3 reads TGTGCCAGCAGCCCACTTAGGGGGCATGAGACCCAGTACTTC.

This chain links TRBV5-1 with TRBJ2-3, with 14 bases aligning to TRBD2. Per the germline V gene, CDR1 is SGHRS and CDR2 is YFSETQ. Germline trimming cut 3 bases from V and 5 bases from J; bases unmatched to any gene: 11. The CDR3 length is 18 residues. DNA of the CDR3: TGCGCCAGCAGCTCACCCCGACTAGCGGGGGGGCCAGGAGATACGCAGTATTTT. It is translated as CASSSPRLAGGPGDTQYF.

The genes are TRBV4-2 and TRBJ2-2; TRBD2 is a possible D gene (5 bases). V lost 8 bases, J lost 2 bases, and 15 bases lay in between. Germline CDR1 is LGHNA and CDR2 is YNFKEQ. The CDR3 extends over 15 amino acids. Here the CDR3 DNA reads TGTGCCAGCGGAACCACCGGGGTTAACACCGGGGAGCTGTTTTTT. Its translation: CASGTTGVNTGELFF.

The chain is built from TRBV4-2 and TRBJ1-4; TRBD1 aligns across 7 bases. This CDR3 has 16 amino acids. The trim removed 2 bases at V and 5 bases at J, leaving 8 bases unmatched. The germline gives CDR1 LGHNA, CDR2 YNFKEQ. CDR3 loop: CASSQTQGGTNEKLFF. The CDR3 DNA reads TGTGCCAGCAGCCAAACGCAGGGGGGCACCAATGAAAAACTGTTTTTT.

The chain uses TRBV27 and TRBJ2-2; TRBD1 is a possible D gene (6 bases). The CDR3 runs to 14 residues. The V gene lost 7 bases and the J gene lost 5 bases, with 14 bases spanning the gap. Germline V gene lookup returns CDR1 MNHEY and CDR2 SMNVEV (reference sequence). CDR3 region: CASKPRGWTGELFF. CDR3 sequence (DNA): TGTGCCAGCAAACCCAGGGGCTGGACCGGGGAGCTGTTTTTT.

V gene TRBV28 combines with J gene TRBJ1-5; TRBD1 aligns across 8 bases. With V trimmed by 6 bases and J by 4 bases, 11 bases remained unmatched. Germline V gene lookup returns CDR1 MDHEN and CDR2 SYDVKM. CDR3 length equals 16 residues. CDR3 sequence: CASRPLTGAGNQPQHF. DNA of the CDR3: TGTGCCAGCAGACCCCTGACAGGGGCAGGTAATCAGCCCCAGCATTTT.

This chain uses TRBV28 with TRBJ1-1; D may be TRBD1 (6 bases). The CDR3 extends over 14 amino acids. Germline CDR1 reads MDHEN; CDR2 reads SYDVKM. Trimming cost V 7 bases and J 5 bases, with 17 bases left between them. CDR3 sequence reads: CASILRAGATEAFF. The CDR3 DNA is TGTGCCAGCATCCTACGGGCAGGGGCGACTGAAGCTTTCTTT.

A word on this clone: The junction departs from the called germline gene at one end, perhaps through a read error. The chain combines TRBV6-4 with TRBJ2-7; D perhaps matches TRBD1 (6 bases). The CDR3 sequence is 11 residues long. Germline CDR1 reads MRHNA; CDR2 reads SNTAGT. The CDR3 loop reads CASSRTGTLDF. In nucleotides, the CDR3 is TGTGCCAGCAGCCGCACCGGGACATTGGACTTC.

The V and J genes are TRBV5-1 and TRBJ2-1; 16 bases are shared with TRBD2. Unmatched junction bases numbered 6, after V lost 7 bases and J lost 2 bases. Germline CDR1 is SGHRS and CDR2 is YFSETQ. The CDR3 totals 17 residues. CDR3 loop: CASLRGLAGGTYNEQFF. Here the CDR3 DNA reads TGCGCCAGCCTTAGGGGACTAGCGGGAGGGACCTACAATGAGCAGTTCTTC.

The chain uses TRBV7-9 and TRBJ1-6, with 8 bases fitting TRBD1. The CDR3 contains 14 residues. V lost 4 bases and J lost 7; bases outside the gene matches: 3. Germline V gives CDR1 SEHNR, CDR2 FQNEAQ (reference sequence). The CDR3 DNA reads TGTGCCAGCAGCTCATGGACAGGGAATTCACCCCTCCACTTT. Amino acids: CASSSWTGNSPLHF.